This T cell receptor (beta chain) emerged from a study of human T cells and chemical hapten exposure. On the study more broadly: On the upper back, patch tests were applied with 0.01% DPC and read at 6 days. Study-level points and caveats: Expanded TCRs were compared with controls, and the expanded TCRs formed significantly more large CDR3 similarity clusters. No change in TCRs above 1 in 1000 frequency was produced by DPC sensitization.

Described time point: patch test 1, 2 weeks after DPC sensitization. Treatment denoted: therapeutic diphenylcyclopropenone sensitization with weekly scalp DPC. Unique molecular identifiers were attached to individual cDNA molecules during library preparation. TCRdb re-derived calls from the RACE reads in MiXCR, one entry per CDR3 protein. The repertoire includes 75,000 to 95,000 distinct CDR3 sequences, 12% of them detected once, and roughly 4% sits in the top ten. This clonotype appeared many times. Its antigen is not known. The V and J ends lost 0 bases and 0 bases respectively, with 6 bases between them. The germline gives CDR1 SGDLS, CDR2 YYNGEE. The CDR3 length is 14 residues.

The receptor's source is a woman aged 55-70 years with alopecia areata. Some clones in this sample may be carry-over from other donors' samples. The chain recombines TRBV9 with TRBJ1-1; no firm D call. The sequences come from whole blood, collected in connection with sensitization to the hapten diphenylcyclopropenone (DPC). CDR3 in DNA: TGTGCCAGCAGCGTAGACCAAATGAACACTGAAGCTTTCTTT. It yields the protein CASSVDQMNTEAFF.